What follows are 23 T cell receptor beta chains derived from one specimen sequenced in a study of T-cell memory formation after mild COVID-19. MiXCR was run by TCRdb on the 5' RACE reads, yielding one entry per CDR3 protein. Among about 430,000 distinct CDR3 sequences listed, 20% to 30% were seen once. The sequenced sample was PBMCs or a T cell subset sorted from them (not recorded which). The receptors here all came from an adult woman who had mild COVID-19 (a few samples of this study predate the infection). Cell type and time point are not known.

CDR3 protein: CASSLPTGNYGYTF. CDR3 in DNA: TGCGCCAGCAGCTTGCCGACAGGGAACTATGGCTACACCTTC. This sequence joins TRBV5-1 and TRBJ1-2; TRBD1 matches 7 bases. This CDR3 comprises 14 residues. V dropped 1 base and J dropped 2; count of bases not matched to a gene: 2. Per germline, CDR1 SGHRS and CDR2 YFSETQ.

The chain employs TRBV2 and TRBJ2-3; D is possibly TRBD2 (5 bases). The CDR3 extends over 18 amino acids. Trimming shortened V by 3 bases and J by 2 bases, and 21 bases separated the two germline ends. CDR1 and CDR2 from the germline V gene are SNHLY and FYNNEI. CDR3 coding DNA: TGTGCCAGCAGTGACCCCCCGGGATTCACTAACAACACAGATACGCAGTATTTT. Translation: CASSDPPGFTNNTDTQYF.

The rearrangement joins TRBV4-1 to TRBJ1-2; D might be TRBD1 (6 bases). V gave up 0 bases and J gave up 8 bases, with 13 bases separating them. The V gene's germline CDR1 is MGHRA and CDR2 YSYEKL. This CDR3 is built from 14 residues. The chain's CDR3 is CASSQDRGGVGYTF. In DNA form, the CDR3 reads TGCGCCAGCAGCCAAGACAGGGGAGGTGTGGGCTACACCTTC.

This clonotype was seen only a few times. The chain employs TRBV15 and TRBJ1-2; 7 bases map to TRBD1. Per germline, CDR1 LNHNV and CDR2 YYDKDF (reference sequence). This CDR3 has 16 amino acids. V shed 3 bases, J shed 1 base, and the junction held 8 bases outside the gene matches. This CDR3 is CATSRRQGGGNYGYTF. The CDR3 DNA reads as TGTGCCACCAGCAGGAGACAGGGAGGGGGTAACTATGGCTACACCTTC.

This clonotype appeared a few times. The chain joins TRBV27 to TRBJ2-1; either TRBD1 or TRBD2 may fit D (5 bases each). Germline CDR1 is MNHEY and CDR2 is SMNVEV (reference sequence). The CDR3 is 16 residues long. V was cut by 6 bases and J by 2 bases, with 17 bases left in between. The CDR3 spells CASRPSGDLAYNEQFF. The CDR3 DNA reads as TGTGCCAGCAGACCTTCTGGGGACCTCGCCTACAATGAGCAGTTCTTC.

The chain employs TRBV6-2 or TRBV6-3 and TRBJ2-4; 8 bases agree with TRBD1. The trim removed 6 bases at V and 8 bases at J, leaving 15 bases unmatched. Germline V gives CDR1 MNHEY, CDR2 SVGEGT. This CDR3 region has 16 residues. CDR3 protein: CASSRPTGGEQDIQYF. The DNA of the CDR3 is TGTGCCAGCAGCCGACCTACAGGGGGAGAACAGGACATTCAGTACTTC.

The rearrangement joins TRBV29-1 to TRBJ2-3, with D unclear. This CDR3 is built from 13 residues. Germline lookup yields CDR1 SQVTM and CDR2 ANQGSEA. V gave up 4 bases and J gave up 3 bases, with 11 bases separating them. CDR3 in amino acids: CSVVMVTTDTQYF. As DNA, the CDR3 is TGCAGCGTTGTTATGGTCACTACAGATACGCAGTATTTT.

The chain joins TRBV12-3 or TRBV12-4 to TRBJ2-7; D gene uncertain. The ends were cut back, 0 bases at V and 4 bases at J, with 13 bases in the middle. The CDR3 has 15 amino acids. The CDR3 loop is CASSLARGPTYEQYF. DNA for the CDR3: TGTGCCAGCAGTTTAGCGCGTGGTCCCACTTACGAGCAGTACTTC.

This clonotype was detected a few times. The chain has TRBV19 and TRBJ1-4, with 10 bases matching TRBD1. Germline assignment: CDR1 LNHDA and CDR2 SQIVND (reference sequence). With V trimmed by 7 bases and J by 8 bases, 10 bases remained unmatched. The CDR3 consists of 15 residues. As DNA, the CDR3 is TGTGCCAGTAAGGACAGGGGGTCTTCCGCGGAAAAACTGTTTTTT. Translating gives CASKDRGSSAEKLFF.

This clonotype was seen a handful of times. The genes are TRBV7-9 and TRBJ2-1; TRBD2 aligns across 7 bases. V was pared by 7 bases and J by 9 bases, with 6 bases of the junction left unmatched. Germline CDR1 SEHNR, CDR2 FQNEAQ (reference sequence). The CDR3 loop spans 12 amino acids. CDR3 sequence reads: CASNPAGSEQFF. In DNA form, the CDR3 reads TGTGCCAGCAACCCAGCGGGAAGTGAGCAGTTCTTC.

V gene TRBV19 combines with J gene TRBJ2-5; weak D call: TRBD2 (5 bases). The CDR3 runs 14 residues. CDR1 and CDR2 (germline): LNHDA, SQIVND (reference sequence). Between the trimmed V and J ends, which lost 7 bases and 5 bases, there was a span of 17 bases. CDR3 DNA: TGTGCCAGTAATGAGGGCCGACTTTCCGAGACCCAGTACTTC. Protein product: CASNEGRLSETQYF.

The chain is built from TRBV5-6 and TRBJ2-7; 8 bases are a match to TRBD2. V lost 5 bases and J lost 2; bases outside the gene matches: 12. The V gene's germline CDR1 is SGHDT and CDR2 YYEEEE. The CDR3 loop spans 16 amino acids. The CDR3 spells CASRSTLAGFTYEQYF. The CDR3 DNA reads as TGTGCCAGCAGATCTACTCTAGCGGGTTTTACCTACGAGCAGTACTTC.

This clonotype was counted between two and nine times. This chain uses TRBV6-2 or TRBV6-3 with TRBJ2-1; TRBD2 aligns across 7 bases. Germline CDR1 reads MNHEY; CDR2 reads SVGEGT. Trimming took 3 bases from V and 2 from J; bases not matched to a gene: 4. There are 15 residues in the CDR3. The CDR3 is CASSYDAGAYNEQFF. CDR3 in DNA: TGTGCCAGCAGTTATGATGCGGGGGCCTACAATGAGCAGTTCTTC.

This clonotype was picked up one time. DNA of the CDR3: TGCGCCAGCAGCTTACTTAGCGGAACCTACAATGAGCAGTTCTTC. It translates to CASSLLSGTYNEQFF. The V gene is TRBV5-1, the J gene TRBJ2-1, with D maybe TRBD2 (6 bases). V was trimmed by 2 bases and J by 2 bases, leaving 11 bases between them. CDR3 size: 15 residues. The germline V gene encodes CDR1 SGHRS and CDR2 YFSETQ. Supplemented by reference TRBV5-1 and TRBJ2-1, the full variable domain reads KAGVTQTPRYLIKTRGQQVTLSCSPISGHRSVSWYQQTPGQGLQFLFEYFSETQRNKGNFPGRFSGRQFSNSRSEMNVSTLELGDSALYLCASSLLSGTYNEQFFGPGTRLTVL.

This clonotype turned up a few times. The chain joins TRBV4-1 to TRBJ2-5; 8 bases match TRBD2. This CDR3 comprises 15 residues. Trimming removed 3 bases from V and 2 bases from J; junction bases left unmatched: 5. Germline loops: CDR1 MGHRA, CDR2 YSYEKL. CDR3 in amino acids: CASSQSGGGQETQYF. The CDR3 bases are TGCGCCAGCAGCCAGAGCGGGGGCGGACAAGAGACCCAGTACTTC.

This chain links TRBV6-5 with TRBJ2-7, with 7 positions matching TRBD1. CDR1 is MNHEY and CDR2 is SVGAGI in the germline V gene. This CDR3 comprises 13 residues. After removal of 5 bases from V and 3 bases from J, the junction contained 4 bases not matched to a gene. The CDR3 loop reads CASSNDRVYEQYF. The CDR3, as DNA: TGTGCCAGCAGTAACGACAGGGTCTACGAGCAGTACTTC.

The table lists this clonotype with many counts. V and J are TRBV5-1 and TRBJ2-1; the D is unclear. Trimming stripped 2 bases from V and 5 bases from J, with 14 bases between. The CDR3 consists of 15 residues. The germline gives CDR1 SGHRS, CDR2 YFSETQ. CDR3 sequence: CASSFKGSGHNEQFF. The CDR3 DNA follows: TGCGCCAGCAGCTTTAAGGGATCTGGGCACAATGAGCAGTTCTTC. Complete variable domain (other parts from reference TRBV5-1 and TRBJ2-1): KAGVTQTPRYLIKTRGQQVTLSCSPISGHRSVSWYQQTPGQGLQFLFEYFSETQRNKGNFPGRFSGRQFSNSRSEMNVSTLELGDSALYLCASSFKGSGHNEQFFGPGTRLTVL.

V is TRBV20-1 and J is TRBJ2-7, with D unresolved. Trimming took off 4 bases at V and 1 base at J, with 14 bases between the two ends. Germline V gene data show CDR1 as DFQATT and CDR2 as SNEGSKA (reference sequence). The length of the CDR3 is 14 residues. The chain's CDR3 is CSATGPFRSYEQYF. Here the CDR3 DNA reads TGCAGTGCTACTGGACCCTTTAGGTCCTACGAGCAGTACTTC.

J is TRBJ2-5 and V is TRBV4-2; D uncertain. V lost 0 bases to trimming and J lost 1 base, with 9 bases between them. Germline CDR1 and CDR2: LGHNA and YNFKEQ. This CDR3 comprises 15 residues. DNA for the CDR3: TGTGCCAGCAGCCAAGACTTCGGAGTCCAAGAGACCCAGTACTTC. Translation gives CASSQDFGVQETQYF.

This clonotype has more than one count but fewer than ten. This rearrangement joins TRBV7-9 to TRBJ1-2; D ambiguous. Per germline, CDR1 SEHNR and CDR2 FQNEAQ (reference sequence). This CDR3 contains 13 residues. The V end lost 10 bases, the J end lost 2 bases, and 14 bases lay between the germline ends. The CDR3 protein is CAIAGNENYGYTF. The CDR3 region has the DNA TGTGCCATCGCTGGGAATGAAAACTATGGCTACACCTTC.

The chain uses TRBV19 and TRBJ2-7; the match to TRBD1 covers 7 bases. This CDR3 has 13 amino acids. Trimming removed 9 bases from V and 3 bases from J; junction bases left unmatched: 8. In germline, CDR1 is LNHDA, CDR2 SQIVND (reference sequence). CDR3 DNA: TGTGCCAGCAGGGACAGAAATTACTACGAGCAGTACTTC. As protein: CASRDRNYYEQYF. Supplemented by reference TRBV19 and TRBJ2-7, the full variable domain reads DGGITQSPKYLFRKEGQNVTLSCEQNLNHDAMYWYRQDPGQGLRLIYYSQIVNDFQKGDIAEGYSVSREKKESFPLTVTSAQKNPTAFYLCASRDRNYYEQYFGPGTRLTVT.

This chain uses TRBV6-1 with TRBJ1-2; no clear D gene. The CDR3 contains 14 residues. Germline V gene lookup returns CDR1 MNHNS and CDR2 SASEGT. V lost 1 base, J lost 2 bases, and 8 bases lay in between. The CDR3 DNA is TGTGCCAGCAGTGAAGATGGATTAAACTATGGCTACACCTTC. Protein sequence: CASSEDGLNYGYTF.

This chain links TRBV24-1 with TRBJ2-1; a weak D match, TRBD2 (5 bases). The germline V gene encodes CDR1 KGHDR and CDR2 SFDVKD. Trimming cost V 0 bases and J 0 bases, with 14 bases left between them. This CDR3 region has 18 residues. CDR3 DNA sequence: TGTGCCACCAGTGATTTGGGCACGGACTGGAGCTCCTACAATGAGCAGTTCTTC. Residues: CATSDLGTDWSSYNEQFF.